Each of the 20 T cell receptor beta chains below was sequenced from the same sample in a study of OX40 agonist ivuxolimab in advanced cancers. Data came from immunoSEQ multiplex PCR; TCRdb stores just in-frame clones and leaves some out. This sample yields roughly 53,000 clones, of which over 90% are seen a single time; about 18% belongs to the top ten. The material was CD4+ or CD8+ T cells sorted from blood, obtained in a trial of the OX40 agonist ivuxolimab. The origin of the receptors is an adult with an advanced solid tumor such as melanoma, head and neck, liver or kidney cancer.

This clone has only one observation. The genes are TRBV28 and TRBJ2-7; D is undetermined. V was cut by 3 bases and J by 0 bases, with 6 bases left in between. This CDR3 is built from 13 residues. Germline V gene data show CDR1 as MDHEN and CDR2 as SYDVKM. CDR3 coding DNA: TGTGCCAGCAGTTTTACAGACTCCTACGAGCAGTACTTC. It codes for CASSFTDSYEQYF.

V gene TRBV10-3 combines with J gene TRBJ2-7, with 8 bases that match TRBD1. Germline CDR1 is ENHRY and CDR2 is SYGVKD. This CDR3 comprises 12 residues. CDR3 bases: TGTGCTTCGGCGGACAGGGTATTCGAGCAGTACTTC. Amino acids: CASADRVFEQYF.

The chain has TRBV11-3 and TRBJ2-1; perhaps TRBD2 as D (7 bases). Germline V lookup: CDR1 SGHNT, CDR2 YENEEA. The CDR3 has 18 amino acids. V dropped 5 bases and J dropped 6 bases, with 26 bases sitting between them. The CDR3 sequence: CASSQRGAFGRAVNEQFF. Here the CDR3 DNA reads TGTGCCAGCAGCCAAAGGGGGGCATTTGGGAGGGCGGTCAATGAGCAGTTCTTC.

The sample holds one count of this clone. The CDR3 DNA follows: TGTGCCAGCAGTTTATACCAGAAGCCTAACTATGGCTACACCTTC. It codes for CASSLYQKPNYGYTF. The chain uses TRBV27 and TRBJ1-2; D unresolved. Germline CDR1 MNHEY, CDR2 SMNVEV (reference sequence). V was clipped by 1 base and J by 0 bases, with 9 bases between them. This CDR3 is built from 15 residues.

This clone appeared once. The V gene is TRBV9, the J gene TRBJ2-3; D gene uncertain. The V end was cut by 4 bases, the J end by 4 bases, with 7 bases between. This CDR3 has 12 amino acids. Germline V gives CDR1 SGDLS, CDR2 YYNGEE. The CDR3 DNA is TGTGCCAGCAGCCCCAATTCAGATACGCAGTATTTT. Translation: CASSPNSDTQYF.

The chain recombines TRBV7-9 with TRBJ2-2, with TRBD2 as a possible D gene (5 bases). V shed 3 bases and J shed 0 bases, with 11 bases lying between them. The germline V gene has CDR1 SEHNR and CDR2 FQNEAQ (reference sequence). There are 16 residues in the CDR3. CDR3 amino acids: CASSFSSVTNTGELFF. The CDR3 DNA is TGTGCCAGCAGCTTCAGTAGCGTGACGAACACCGGGGAGCTGTTTTTT. Variable domain in full (rest from reference TRBV7-9 and TRBJ2-2): DTGVSQNPRHKITKRGQNVTFRCDPISEHNRLYWYRQTLGQGPEFLTYFQNEAQLEKSRLLSDRFSAERPKGSFSTLEIQRTEQGDSAMYLCASSFSSVTNTGELFFGEGSRLTVL.

This clone was picked up one time. The genes are TRBV19 and TRBJ1-5; unclear D gene. Germline-derived CDR1 and CDR2 are LNHDA and SQIVND (reference sequence). V lost 0 bases, J lost 4 bases, and 10 bases lay in between. The CDR3 is made up of 15 amino acids. The DNA for the CDR3 is TGTGCCAGTAGTATAGAAGGGCCACTTAATCAGCCCCAGCATTTT. Translating gives CASSIEGPLNQPQHF.

This chain links TRBV28 with TRBJ2-7; TRBD1 agrees at 8 bases. The J segment lost 6 bases and the V segment lost 8 bases, leaving 15 bases of the junction unmatched. The germline CDR1 and CDR2 sequences are MDHEN and SYDVKM. This CDR3 comprises 15 residues. The CDR3: CASGRGGQGTAEQYF. The CDR3 bases are TGTGCCAGCGGCCGGGGTGGACAGGGAACAGCCGAGCAGTACTTC. Based on the CDR3 plus reference TRBV28 and TRBJ2-7, the full variable domain is DVKVTQSSRYLVKRTGEKVFLECVQDMDHENMFWYRQDPGLGLRLIYFSYDVKMKEKGDIPEGYSVSREKKERFSLILESASTNQTSMYLCASGRGGQGTAEQYFGPGTRLTVT.

This sequence joins TRBV10-1 and TRBJ1-1; D possibly corresponds to TRBD1 (6 bases). Looked up from germline, CDR1 is WNHNN and CDR2 is SYGVQD (reference sequence). CDR3 length: 14 amino acids. V was clipped by 0 bases and J by 3 bases, with 8 bases between them. The CDR3 region is CASSESGGDTEAFF. The CDR3 region has the DNA TGCGCCAGCAGTGAGTCAGGGGGGGACACTGAAGCTTTCTTT.

The rearrangement joins TRBV5-1 to TRBJ1-2; 8 bases agree with TRBD1. V lost 4 bases and J lost 7; bases outside the gene matches: 24. Germline V gene lookup returns CDR1 SGHRS and CDR2 YFSETQ. The length of the CDR3 is 19 residues. The CDR3 DNA reads TGCGCCAGCAGCCACACAAGGTCCGGGACAGGCTTCAGAGAGAGTGGCTACACCTTC. Translation: CASSHTRSGTGFRESGYTF.

The V and J genes are TRBV27 and TRBJ2-1, with D perhaps matching TRBD2 (5 bases). V lost 4 bases to trimming and J lost 7 bases, with 14 bases between them. The length of the CDR3 is 14 residues. CDR1 and CDR2 (germline): MNHEY, SMNVEV (reference sequence). CDR3 in DNA: TGTGCCAGCAGTTGGGTTAGCGAGGGAAATGAGCAGTTCTTC. Protein sequence: CASSWVSEGNEQFF.

The CDR3 region is CASSYRLAGGTDTQYF. The DNA of the CDR3 is TGTGCCAGCAGCTACCGTCTAGCGGGGGGCACAGATACGCAGTATTTT. V gene TRBV11-2 combines with J gene TRBJ2-3; the match to TRBD2 covers 10 bases. The junction had 5 bases not matched to a gene; V was cut back by 4 bases and J by 1 base. This CDR3 has 16 amino acids. Looked up from germline, CDR1 is SGHAT and CDR2 is FQNNGV.

The gene calls are TRBV15 and TRBJ1-1, with D possibly TRBD1 on 6 matching bases. In germline, CDR1 is LNHNV, CDR2 YYDKDF (reference sequence). The V end lost 0 bases, the J end lost 3 bases, and 11 bases lay between the germline ends. The CDR3 totals 15 residues. The CDR3 DNA follows: TGTGCCACCAGCAGAGATAGGGGGTATGACACTGAAGCTTTCTTT. Amino acid sequence: CATSRDRGYDTEAFF.

Here the CDR3 DNA reads TGTGCCAGCAGCTTATCTAGGGGGGGATCCTACGAGCAGTACTTC. Translating gives CASSLSRGGSYEQYF. The gene calls are TRBV7-2 and TRBJ2-7, with a weak D call TRBD2 (7 bases). Trimming took 2 bases from V and 1 from J, leaving 12 bases between them. Germline CDR1 and CDR2: SGHTA and FQGNSA. The length of the CDR3 is 15 residues.

This chain joins TRBV9 and TRBJ1-2; weak D call: TRBD1 (5 bases). The V end lost 5 bases, the J end lost 4 bases, and 15 bases lay between the germline ends. The CDR3 is made up of 14 amino acids. Germline values: CDR1 SGDLS, CDR2 YYNGEE. The CDR3 DNA is TGTGCCAGCAGTCCTTATGGGGCCCCCTATGGCTACACCTTC. Its protein is CASSPYGAPYGYTF.

For the CDR3, the DNA is TGTGCCAGCAGCTTATCGGGACAGGGTGTACAGCCCCAGCATTTT. Encoded protein: CASSLSGQGVQPQHF. The rearrangement uses TRBV7-9 and TRBJ1-5; 9 nucleotides line up with TRBD1. The V and J ends lost 2 bases and 7 bases, in that order; junction bases with no gene match: 6. The CDR3 extends over 15 amino acids. CDR1 and CDR2 (germline): SEHNR, FQNEAQ (reference sequence). Using reference TRBV7-9 and TRBJ1-5 for the parts outside the CDR3, the full variable domain is DTGVSQNPRHKITKRGQNVTFRCDPISEHNRLYWYRQTLGQGPEFLTYFQNEAQLEKSRLLSDRFSAERPKGSFSTLEIQRTEQGDSAMYLCASSLSGQGVQPQHFGDGTRLSIL.

This clone has only a few counts. The chain employs TRBV28 and TRBJ1-4; D is unresolved. V lost 4 bases and J lost 6, with 6 bases in between. The CDR3 runs 12 residues. In germline, CDR1 is MDHEN, CDR2 SYDVKM. The CDR3 loop reads CASSSGYEKLFF. The DNA for the CDR3 is TGTGCCAGCAGTTCAGGATATGAAAAACTGTTTTTT.

This sequence joins TRBV15 and TRBJ2-5; D may be TRBD2 (5 bases). The V gene's germline CDR1 is LNHNV and CDR2 YYDKDF (reference sequence). The CDR3 is 15 amino acids. V was trimmed by 0 bases and J by 3 bases, leaving 11 bases between them. CDR3 region: CATSRDQLGKETQYF. In DNA, the CDR3 is TGTGCCACCAGCAGAGATCAACTAGGCAAAGAGACCCAGTACTTC. The full variable domain, its missing parts supplied by reference TRBV15 and TRBJ2-5, is DAMVIQNPRYQVTQFGKPVTLSCSQTLNHNVMYWYQQKSSQAPKLLFHYYDKDFNNEADTPDNFQSRRPNTSFCFLDIRSPGLGDTAMYLCATSRDQLGKETQYFGPGTRLLVL.

The J gene is TRBJ2-7, the V gene TRBV4-3; 9 bases line up with TRBD2. The CDR3 sequence is 19 residues long. V gave up 1 base and J gave up 0 bases; unmatched junction bases: 13. Per germline, CDR1 LGHNA and CDR2 YSLEER. The CDR3 reads CASSQGPLAGAIVSYEQYF. The CDR3 DNA reads TGCGCCAGCAGCCAAGGGCCACTAGCGGGCGCAATCGTCTCCTACGAGCAGTACTTC.

V usage is TRBV4-3 and J usage is TRBJ2-3, with 12 bases identical to TRBD2. V was clipped by 3 bases and J by 2 bases; unmatched bases: 3. Germline values: CDR1 LGHNA, CDR2 YSLEER. The CDR3 length is 16 residues. The CDR3 here is CASSHGTSGFTDTQYF. The DNA of the CDR3 is TGCGCCAGCAGCCACGGGACTAGCGGGTTCACAGATACGCAGTATTTT.